This TCR beta chain was recorded in a study of cytomegalovirus exposure and HLA in healthy donors. Whole-study results and caveats: The CMV antigen specificity of a few CMV-associated chains was confirmed through in vitro analysis. The study designated 150 or so TCR beta chains cytomegalovirus-associated. Accurate prediction of HLA-A and HLA-B alleles (for most subjects) was reportedly achieved from TCR beta sequences. Solely CMV serostatus was available to characterize immune exposure.

This clone has only a few counts. Its matching antigen is unknown. The germline gives CDR1 LGHNA, CDR2 YNFKEQ. The CDR3 runs 17 residues. The junction had 7 bases not matched to a gene; V was cut back by 0 bases and J by 2 bases. 13 Jbeta primers and 60 Vbeta primers were used for the PCR. The repertoire was sequenced with immunoSEQ multiplex PCR; TCRdb's copy has only in-frame clones and lacks some. The table includes 150,000 to 200,000 clones, approximately 80% detected once. V gene TRBV4-2 combines with J gene TRBJ1-5, with 7 bases that match TRBD1. This TCR was recovered from a woman in her forties or fifties in good health and CMV-seronegative. Specimen: PBMCs. This CDR3 reads CASSQERDSRGNQPQHF. CDR3 DNA: TGTGCCAGCAGCCAAGAACGGGACAGTCGGGGCAATCAGCCCCAGCATTTT.